The rows below give T cell receptor beta chains drawn from one sample of a study of long-term antiretroviral therapy in people with HIV. TCRdb keeps only in-frame clones here, not all; method: immunoSEQ multiplex PCR. The profile shows fewer than 30,000 clones, roughly 80% of them singletons. Sequenced material: unsorted PBMCs, taken 2.1 years after starting antiretroviral therapy. Receptors were obtained from a man aged 25-40 years with HIV. Both conserved end residues are trimmed from each CDR3.

j_call	v_call	cdr3_aa
TRBJ1-6	TRBV6-1	ATQVGRRDNSPLH
TRBJ1-2	TRBV7-9	ASSLRGAGNYGYT
TRBJ1-4	TRBV30	AWSVPGEKLF
TRBJ2-2	TRBV5-1	ASSPDGANTGELF
TRBJ2-2	TRBV28	ASGGAIYGGELF
TRBJ1-2	TRBV4-2	ASSRGQGARTT
TRBJ2-4	TRBV29-1	SVGTSGTIQY
TRBJ2-2	TRBV27	ASRARLSGGAGELF
TRBJ2-7	TRBV15	ATSRTSFYEQY
TRBJ2-3	TRBV7-2	ASSFLGSSPRADTQY
TRBJ2-5	TRBV20-1	SAQQETQY
TRBJ2-2	TRBV2	ASSGGTGELF
TRBJ2-5	TRBV7-3	ASSLQRGPQETQY
TRBJ2-7	TRBV4-1	ASSQDRLNEQY
TRBJ1-2	TRBV28	ASSPVGNGYT
TRBJ1-2	TRBV12-5	ASGYKTGRYGYT
TRBJ2-2	TRBV19	ASSTRGPGELF
TRBJ1-3	TRBV7-2	APTGTSGNTIY
TRBJ2-7	TRBV27	ASSLGVNYEQY
TRBJ1-5	TRBV19	ATKVYGKDSNQPQH
TRBJ2-1	TRBV7-6	ASSLYLAPAFQF
TRBJ1-6	TRBV12-2	ASRLAHHRVFSGNSPLH
TRBJ1-3	TRBV7-6	ASSSEGNTIY
TRBJ2-7	TRBV28	ASSFPREGKRTYEQY
TRBJ1-2	TRBV4-3	ASSQDRAGNYGYT
TRBJ2-1	TRBV27	ASRTRTGRQF
TRBJ1-1	TRBV7-2	ASSLVGQSNTEAF
TRBJ1-2	TRBV4-3	ASSQDFSQSYGYT
TRBJ2-5	TRBV10-1	ASRDGTGQETQY
TRBJ1-1	TRBV5-1	ASRTGGANTEAF
TRBJ2-3	TRBV27	ASSLVASSTDTQY
TRBJ2-1	TRBV19	ASSDWGGNNEQF
TRBJ1-1	TRBV6-5	ASSFLQGGRTEAF
TRBJ2-4	TRBV7-8	ASSLVGVLAKNIQY
TRBJ2-7	TRBV5-4	ASSLWVVGDEQY
TRBJ2-1	TRBV7-6	ASSLGTSGLYNEQF
TRBJ1-5	TRBV21-1	ASSKVSFRGVYCNQPQH
TRBJ2-4	TRBV28	ASTGAAKNIQY
TRBJ2-3	TRBV6-4	ASRRDVTDTQY
TRBJ1-2	TRBV6-5	ASSYSSQNYGYT